Shown below are 32 T cell receptor beta chains from a single sample sequenced in a study of blood T cells in healthy people across ages. A second about 7 to 11 cycle PCR used barcoded and J-beta primers. TCRdb redid the calling of the 5' RACE reads with MiXCR, one entry per CDR3 protein. Here the sample spans about 780,000 distinct CDR3 sequences, under 30% being singletons. A further study also used this sample, focusing on T cells of mothers and their children.

Sequenced material: blood. These receptors came from a boy aged 5-17 years in good health.

This rearrangement joins TRBV4-1 to TRBJ2-5, with 7 bases matching TRBD2. In germline, CDR1 is MGHRA, CDR2 YSYEKL. This CDR3 is built from 16 residues. V lost 0 bases and J lost 4; bases outside the gene matches: 8. CDR3 sequence reads: CASSQDSSPGGETQYF. CDR3 nucleotides: TGCGCCAGCAGCCAAGATTCTTCGCCGGGGGGAGAGACCCAGTACTTC.

This clonotype was observed a few times. The chain recombines TRBV6-5 with TRBJ2-5, with D unresolved. Gene TRBJ2-7 matches the end of the DNA better, so the J call may be wrong. The CDR3 runs 13 residues. Germline-derived CDR1 and CDR2 are MNHEY and SVGAGI. This chain's CDR3 is CASSNEQRGEQYF. The CDR3 DNA sequence: TGTGCCAGCAGTAACGAGCAAAGAGGCGAGCAGTACTTC.

This clonotype was observed a single time. The CDR3 reads CASSEGGRAFF. The CDR3 bases are TGTGCCAGCAGTGAGGGGGGGAGAGCTTTCTTT. The chain joins TRBV27 to TRBJ1-1; a weak D match, TRBD1 (6 bases). Trimming removed 5 bases at V and 10 bases at J, with 11 bases between. The CDR3 length is 11 residues. Per the germline V gene, CDR1 is MNHEY and CDR2 is SMNVEV (reference sequence).

This clonotype was seen only a few times. The chain uses TRBV4-1 and TRBJ2-5; 9 nucleotides align to TRBD2. V dropped 2 bases and J dropped 4; count of bases not matched to a gene: 20. The germline gives CDR1 MGHRA, CDR2 YSYEKL. The length of the CDR3 is 20 residues. The CDR3 DNA is TGCGCCAGCAGCCAACGTACCGGGAGATCGCCGCTAGCGGGAAGAGAGACCCAGTACTTC. It translates to CASSQRTGRSPLAGRETQYF.

V and J are TRBV15 and TRBJ2-1, with D tentatively TRBD2 (5 bases). The CDR3 consists of 11 residues. Trimming took 5 bases from V and 13 from J, leaving 12 bases between them. Per the germline V gene, CDR1 is LNHNV and CDR2 is YYDKDF (reference sequence). The CDR3 here is CATSRGLDQFF. The CDR3 DNA is TGTGCCACCAGCCGAGGACTTGATCAGTTCTTC.

This clonotype was detected only a few times. It is unclear where the CDR3 begins or ends on the DNA, so no DNA is shown, and the CDR3 is as TCRdb lists it. The rearrangement links TRBV21-1 to TRBJ2-7; the tabulated D call, TRBD1, remains unverified against the DNA. TRBV21-1 is a known pseudogene. The CDR3 length is 16 residues, termini included. The CDR3 region is CASKGVGQGSSYEQYF.

This clonotype was seen a few times. This rearrangement joins TRBV5-1 to TRBJ2-5; TRBD2 agrees at 10 bases. Germline V gene sequence: CDR1 SGHRS, CDR2 YFSETQ. CDR3 length: 17 residues. V trimming: 2 bases; J trimming: 4 bases; junction bases outside the gene matches: 11. The CDR3 region has the DNA TGCGCCAGCAGCTTAATCCCGGGACTAGCGAAGGGAGAGACCCAGTACTTC. This codes for CASSLIPGLAKGETQYF.

This clonotype occurred a few times. V gene TRBV29-1 combines with J gene TRBJ2-2, with 11 nucleotides matching TRBD1. The V and J ends lost 5 bases and 10 bases, in that order; junction bases with no gene match: 15. The CDR3 has 16 amino acids. Germline V gene lookup returns CDR1 SQVTM and CDR2 ANQGSEA. Here the CDR3 reads CSVLIGQGAKRAELFF. As DNA, the CDR3 is TGCAGCGTTCTCATTGGACAGGGGGCTAAACGAGCGGAGCTGTTTTTT.

This clonotype was observed at least ten times. This rearrangement joins TRBV3-1 to TRBJ2-5; TRBD1 might be the D (5 bases). Trimming left V 3 bases short and J 3 bases short, with 8 bases between. The germline V gene has CDR1 LGHDT and CDR2 YNNKEL (reference sequence). This CDR3 has 13 residues. The CDR3 region has the DNA TGTGCCAGCAGCCAGAGCAGGGAAGAGACCCAGTACTTC. Its protein is CASSQSREETQYF.

This clonotype was detected a few times. The chain employs TRBV28 and TRBJ2-7; D unresolved. The CDR3 covers 13 residues. Germline assignment: CDR1 MDHEN and CDR2 SYDVKM. Trimming removed 6 bases at V and 6 bases at J, with 15 bases between. CDR3 sequence reads: CASSSQQRSEQYF. In nucleotides, the CDR3 is TGTGCCAGCAGCTCTCAGCAGCGATCCGAGCAGTACTTC.

V usage is TRBV27 and J usage is TRBJ2-5, with a weak D call TRBD2 (5 bases). The end of the DNA fits TRBJ2-7 better, so the J call may be wrong. The CDR3 sequence is 13 residues long. Germline-derived CDR1 and CDR2 are MNHEY and SMNVEV (reference sequence). CDR3 in amino acids: CASSPRVAGEQYV. CDR3 sequence (DNA): TGTGCCAGCAGTCCTCGCGTCGCGGGCGAGCAGTACGTC.

V and J are TRBV10-3 and TRBJ2-3; D may be TRBD2 (6 bases). Between the trimmed V and J ends, which lost 0 bases and 1 base, there was a span of 17 bases. Looked up from germline, CDR1 is ENHRY and CDR2 is SYGVKD. The CDR3 sequence is 18 residues long. The CDR3 DNA sequence: TGTGCCATCAGTGAGTCATGGGAGTCGTCGGGGGGCACAGATACGCAGTATTTT. It yields the protein CAISESWESSGGTDTQYF.

In its sample, this clonotype was seen a few times. The V call is TRBV20-1, the J call TRBJ2-1, with D possibly TRBD1 on 5 matching bases. The V gene lost 6 bases and the J gene lost 6 bases, with 21 bases spanning the gap. This CDR3 has 15 residues. The germline V gene encodes CDR1 DFQATT and CDR2 SNEGSKA (reference sequence). Here the CDR3 DNA reads TGCAGTGCCCCCGTTCAGGGTTTCTTCCGCAATGAGCAGTTCTTC. Residues: CSAPVQGFFRNEQFF.

In its sample, this clonotype was seen a few times. The rearrangement joins TRBV6-5 to TRBJ1-4; 7 nucleotides line up with TRBD1. CDR1 and CDR2 (germline): MNHEY, SVGAGI. Trimming cost V 6 bases and J 7 bases; bases outside gene matches: 11. The CDR3 has 15 residues. In DNA form, the CDR3 reads TGTGCCAGCAGCCGCTTTCGGACAGGCGGTGAAAAACTGTTTTTT. Amino acids: CASSRFRTGGEKLFF.

Only a few counts were recorded for this clonotype. This chain connects TRBV6-5 to TRBJ1-4; no clear D gene. In germline, CDR1 is MNHEY, CDR2 SVGAGI. This CDR3 is built from 16 residues. V dropped 2 bases and J dropped 8 bases, with 18 bases sitting between them. The CDR3 reads CASSYAPYSYREKLFF. Here the CDR3 DNA reads TGTGCCAGCAGTTACGCCCCTTACTCCTATAGAGAAAAACTGTTTTTT.

This chain connects TRBV20-1 to TRBJ2-7; D is possibly TRBD2 (6 bases). Germline CDR1 and CDR2: DFQATT and SNEGSKA (reference sequence). V was pared by 7 bases and J by 0 bases, with 13 bases between. This CDR3 spans 13 amino acids. The CDR3 coding sequence is TGCAGTGTGAGCGGGTCGAGCTCCTACGAGCAGTACGTC. It specifies CSVSGSSSYEQYV.

This clonotype was seen a few times. The rearrangement links TRBV18 to TRBJ1-1; 9 bases agree with TRBD1. This CDR3 contains 18 residues. CDR1 KGHSH and CDR2 LQKENI come from the germline V gene. V lost 6 bases, J lost 1 base, and 15 bases stayed unmatched. The CDR3 DNA follows: TGTGCCAGCTCTCCCAAATGGTACCGGACAGGGGAGAACACTGAAGCTTTCTTT. It codes for CASSPKWYRTGENTEAFF. Based on the CDR3 plus reference TRBV18 and TRBJ1-1, the full variable domain is NAGVMQNPRHLVRRRGQEARLRCSPMKGHSHVYWYRQLPEEGLKFMVYLQKENIIDESGMPKERFSAEFPKEGPSILRIQQVVRGDSAAYFCASSPKWYRTGENTEAFFGQGTRLTVV.

CDR3 sequence (DNA): TGTGCCACCAGTGATTCTAGCGGGGGGGCCGGAGATACGCAGTATTTT. Translating gives CATSDSSGGAGDTQYF. V usage is TRBV24-1 and J usage is TRBJ2-3; 12 bases are a match to TRBD2. Trimming removed 2 bases from V and 5 bases from J; junction bases left unmatched: 4. This CDR3 is 16 amino acids long. The germline gives CDR1 KGHDR, CDR2 SFDVKD.

This CDR3 reads CSATGQDIYNEQFF. The DNA of the CDR3 is TGCAGTGCTACTGGGCAGGACATCTACAATGAGCAGTTCTTC. The gene calls are TRBV20-1 and TRBJ2-1, with D possibly being TRBD1 (5 bases). The CDR3 has 14 residues. Germline loops: CDR1 DFQATT, CDR2 SNEGSKA (reference sequence). The germline V and J ends were trimmed by 4 bases and 3 bases, with 13 bases remaining between them.

This rearrangement joins TRBV7-6 to TRBJ2-5; 7 bases align to TRBD2. CDR1 and CDR2 from the germline V gene are SGHVS and FNYEAQ. This CDR3 comprises 16 residues. V gave up 2 bases and J gave up 2 bases; unmatched junction bases: 8. CDR3 sequence (DNA): TGTGCCAGCAGCTTAACCGGTCGGGGGGTTCAAGAGACCCAGTACTTC. Translation: CASSLTGRGVQETQYF.

In regard to this clonotype: At one of its ends the junction is not consistent with the germline gene, which may arise from a read error. The rearrangement uses TRBV19 and TRBJ2-1; no reliable D call. CDR3 length: 11 amino acids. The V gene's germline CDR1 is LNHDA and CDR2 SQIVND (reference sequence). The CDR3 loop reads CASSIGDGLRF. CDR3 DNA sequence: TGTGCCAGTAGTATTGGGGATGGGCTGAGGTTC.

A remark on this clonotype: At one of its ends the junction is not consistent with the germline gene, which may arise from a read error. The CDR3 protein is CSASTRNRGTRYF. The CDR3 nucleotides read TGCAGTGCTAGTACGCGCAATCGGGGGACCCGGTACTTC. The J gene is TRBJ2-5, the V gene TRBV20-1; tentative D call: TRBD2 (6 bases). CDR1 and CDR2 from the germline V gene are DFQATT and SNEGSKA (reference sequence). The CDR3 length is 13 residues.

The gene calls are TRBV7-2 and TRBJ1-4; no firm D call. The CDR3 contains 14 residues. Trimming took 3 bases from V and 8 from J, leaving 13 bases between them. Germline CDR1 SGHTA, CDR2 FQGNSA. The CDR3 loop is CASSFPPTGEKLFF. In DNA form, the CDR3 reads TGTGCCAGCAGCTTTCCGCCCACGGGGGAAAAACTGTTTTTT. Based on the CDR3 plus reference TRBV7-2 and TRBJ1-4, the full variable domain is GAGVSQSPSNKVTEKGKDVELRCDPISGHTALYWYRQSLGQGLEFLIYFQGNSAPDKSGLPSDRFSAERTGGSVSTLTIQRTQQEDSAVYLCASSFPPTGEKLFFGSGTQLSVL.

Notes on this clonotype: At one of its ends the junction is not consistent with the germline gene, which may arise from a read error. The chain has TRBV20-1 and TRBJ2-5, with unresolved D. Germline CDR1 is DFQATT and CDR2 is SNEGSKA (reference sequence). The CDR3 has 13 amino acids. The CDR3, as DNA: TGCAGTGCTAGAGGAAACTATCAAGAGACCCAGTATTTC. It translates to CSARGNYQETQYF.

The rearrangement links TRBV4-1 to TRBJ2-5; D might be TRBD2 (7 bases). The J call may be faulty, since TRBJ2-1 better matches the DNA end. The CDR3 is 15 amino acids. Germline V gene data show CDR1 as MGHRA and CDR2 as YSYEKL. CDR3 in DNA: TGCGCCAGCAGCCAAGTTTACGGGGGGCAGTATGAGCAGTTCTTC. This gives the protein CASSQVYGGQYEQFF.

This clonotype appeared many times. The rearrangement uses TRBV5-1 and TRBJ2-5; TRBD1 is a possible D gene (7 bases). Between the trimmed V and J ends, which lost 1 base and 1 base, there was a span of 14 bases. Per the germline V gene, CDR1 is SGHRS and CDR2 is YFSETQ. The CDR3 spans 16 residues. The chain's CDR3 is CASSLNPGGFQETQYF. As DNA, the CDR3 is TGCGCCAGCAGCTTGAACCCAGGGGGGTTCCAAGAGACCCAGTACTTC. The full variable domain, rest sourced from reference TRBV5-1 and TRBJ2-5, is KAGVTQTPRYLIKTRGQQVTLSCSPISGHRSVSWYQQTPGQGLQFLFEYFSETQRNKGNFPGRFSGRQFSNSRSEMNVSTLELGDSALYLCASSLNPGGFQETQYFGPGTRLLVL.

The chain has TRBV3-1 and TRBJ2-5; no definite D call. Per the germline V gene, CDR1 is LGHDT and CDR2 is YNNKEL (reference sequence). The CDR3 loop spans 12 amino acids. V gave up 4 bases and J gave up 13 bases, with 16 bases separating them. CDR3 protein: CASSLSASGRYF. The CDR3 bases are TGTGCCAGCAGCCTATCGGCTTCCGGTCGGTACTTC.

This sequence joins TRBV9 and TRBJ2-5; 12 nucleotides line up with TRBD2. The J call is in doubt because the DNA end fits TRBJ2-1 better. CDR1 and CDR2 from the germline V gene are SGDLS and YYNGEE. The CDR3 runs to 18 residues. The CDR3 is CASSVWPSGGASYNEQFF. The CDR3 coding sequence is TGTGCCAGCAGCGTATGGCCTAGCGGGGGGGCCTCGTACAATGAGCAGTTCTTC.

At least ten counts were recorded for this clonotype. This chain joins TRBV13 and TRBJ2-7; weak D call: TRBD1 (6 bases). There are 14 residues in the CDR3. The V gene's germline CDR1 is PRHDT and CDR2 FYEKMQ (reference sequence). The V end was cut by 4 bases, the J end by 4 bases, with 14 bases between. The CDR3 region has the DNA TGTGCCAGCAGCTCTCCGGGACAACTTTACGAGCAGTACTTC. Its protein is CASSSPGQLYEQYF.

V is TRBV12-3 or TRBV12-4 and J is TRBJ1-1, with 7 bases lining up with TRBD1. J was trimmed by 7 bases and V by 6 bases; bases with no gene match: 11. This CDR3 has 14 residues. This CDR3 is CASRRDSSGIEAFF. The CDR3 DNA reads TGTGCCAGCAGGCGGGACAGCTCCGGAATTGAAGCTTTCTTT.

The rearrangement joins TRBV4-1 to TRBJ1-1, with D tentatively TRBD1 (6 bases). Looked up from germline, CDR1 is MGHRA and CDR2 is YSYEKL. The length of the CDR3 is 15 residues. V lost 2 bases and J 1 base, leaving 11 bases between the germline ends. The CDR3 sequence is CASSQYPGQNTEAFF. The CDR3 DNA reads as TGCGCCAGCAGCCAATACCCGGGACAGAACACTGAAGCTTTCTTT.

The V and J genes are TRBV2 and TRBJ2-5; 11 positions match TRBD2. The germline V gene encodes CDR1 SNHLY and CDR2 FYNNEI. The CDR3 contains 15 residues. V lost 5 bases, J lost 5 bases, and 7 bases stayed unmatched. In DNA form, the CDR3 reads TGTGCCAGCAGTAAGGGGACTAGCGGAGGGGAGACCCAGTACTTC. Translated: CASSKGTSGGETQYF.